Listed below are T cell receptor beta chains from one sample, sequenced in a study of blood T cell repertoires in COVID-19. The method was immunoSEQ multiplex PCR; TCRdb's version includes in-frame clones alone and lacks a portion of them. The table lists some 530,000 clones, 80% to 90% of them singletons. The sample taken for sequencing was peripheral blood. These receptor sequences come from a human donor in a cohort sampled during active COVID-19. The CDR3 runs from the conserved cysteine through the conserved F or W. D genes are given only for firm matches.

j_gene | d_gene | v_gene | CDR3aa
TRBJ1-4 | NA | TRBV9 | CASSGVQGGEKLFF
TRBJ2-5 | NA | TRBV10-2 | CASSRGGQETQYF
TRBJ1-5 | NA | TRBV2 | CASSEYEGQPQHF
TRBJ1-1 | NA | TRBV11-2 | CASSLVSGGAFF
TRBJ2-1 | TRBD2 | TRBV4-3 | CASSQVTSGMGYNEQFF
TRBJ2-7 | TRBD1 | TRBV28 | CASSRDRILTEQYF
TRBJ1-2 | TRBD1 | TRBV4-1 | CASSPNRGETYGYTF
TRBJ2-3 | NA | TRBV24-1 | CATSPPRARGTDTQYF
TRBJ1-3 | NA | TRBV7-6 | CASSSQTSGTSGNTIYF
TRBJ2-7 | TRBD1 | TRBV28 | CASLLTGQGTREQYF
TRBJ1-5 | NA | TRBV5-4 | CASSQDRIQPQHF
TRBJ1-1 | TRBD1 | TRBV5-1 | CASSTNHDRGTTEAFF
TRBJ2-5 | NA | TRBV3-1/TRBV3-2 | CASSQFNSETQYF
TRBJ1-5 | NA | TRBV29-1 | CSIGGDQPQHF
TRBJ1-1 | TRBD1 | TRBV4-2 | CASSPSAGQGVEAFF
TRBJ1-3 | NA | TRBV3-1/TRBV3-2 | CASSHTQSTIYF
TRBJ1-5 | NA | TRBV4-3 | CASSQDRAGNQPQHF